These 25 T cell receptor beta chains were all obtained from the same sample, sequenced in a study of cytomegalovirus exposure and HLA in healthy donors. Researchers ran the PCR with 60 Vbeta and 13 Jbeta primers. The data were produced by immunoSEQ multiplex PCR, yet TCRdb's version contains in-frame clones alone and is incomplete. This sample has roughly 150,000 clones, with approximately 71% found just once. The sequenced material came from PBMCs. All receptors derive from a woman in her late teens or twenties in good health and CMV-seropositive.

In its sample, this clone was seen once. V is TRBV9 and J is TRBJ2-5; 9 nucleotides align to TRBD1. CDR1 and CDR2 from the germline V gene are SGDLS and YYNGEE. The CDR3 is 18 amino acids. V lost 3 bases to trimming and J lost 5 bases; unmatched junction nucleotides: 17. CDR3 coding DNA: TGTGCCAGCAGCGGAGGTCGGGCGACAGGGGGGATGATGGAGACCCAGTACTTC. Translated: CASSGGRATGGMMETQYF.

The chain employs TRBV4-2 and TRBJ2-2; 10 bases map to TRBD2. The germline gives CDR1 LGHNA, CDR2 YNFKEQ. The CDR3 totals 19 residues. V lost 1 base, J lost 2 bases, and 10 bases stayed unmatched. This CDR3 is CASSQGLAGALTNTGELFF. The CDR3 nucleotides are TGTGCCAGCAGCCAAGGCCTAGCGGGGGCCCTTACCAACACCGGGGAGCTGTTTTTT.

The V and J genes are TRBV6-1 and TRBJ1-5; D remains unclear. CDR1 is MNHNS, CDR2 SASEGT, per germline. V gave up 2 bases and J gave up 1 base, with 12 bases separating them. The CDR3 spans 16 residues. CDR3 region: CASSERGDQSNQPQHF. The DNA of the CDR3 is TGTGCCAGCAGTGAACGGGGAGACCAAAGCAATCAGCCCCAGCATTTT.

The genes are TRBV13 and TRBJ1-1; D remains unclear. Deletions cut 0 bases from V and 2 bases from J, with 13 bases between. The CDR3 has 16 amino acids. Germline-derived CDR1 and CDR2 are PRHDT and FYEKMQ (reference sequence). CDR3 region: CASSLGQTHRNTEAFF. Here the CDR3 DNA reads TGTGCCAGCAGCTTAGGCCAGACTCACCGAAACACTGAAGCTTTCTTT.

This rearrangement joins TRBV11-3 to TRBJ2-5, with TRBD1 matching over 9 bases. Germline V gene data show CDR1 as SGHNT and CDR2 as YENEEA. This CDR3 spans 16 amino acids. With 1 base clipped from V and 5 bases from J, the junction kept 8 bases outside the gene matches. DNA of the CDR3: TGTGCCAGCAGCTTAGTAGAGGGACAGGGAAAGGAGACCCAGTACTTC. It encodes CASSLVEGQGKETQYF. Looking up the rest from reference TRBV11-3 and TRBJ2-5 gives the full variable domain: EAGVVQSPRYKIIEKKQPVAFWCNPISGHNTLYWYLQNLGQGPELLIRYENEEAVDDSQLPKDRFSAERLKGVDSTLKIQPAELGDSAVYLCASSLVEGQGKETQYFGPGTRLLVL.

The V call is TRBV11-1, the J call TRBJ1-1; tentatively, D is TRBD1 (6 bases). The V gene's germline CDR1 is SGHAT and CDR2 FQDESV (reference sequence). The CDR3 has 13 residues. V dropped 3 bases and J dropped 8 bases, with 13 bases sitting between them. The CDR3 nucleotides read TGTGCCAGCAGCTTCTGTATAACAGGGGAAGCTTTCTTT. Its translation: CASSFCITGEAFF.

V usage is TRBV9 and J usage is TRBJ2-5; D is ambiguous. Trimming cost V 4 bases and J 4 bases, with 5 bases left between them. The CDR3 sequence is 11 residues long. Germline values: CDR1 SGDLS, CDR2 YYNGEE. CDR3 nucleotides: TGTGCCAGCAGCCCGGGAGAGACCCAGTACTTC. Protein product: CASSPGETQYF.

The rearrangement joins TRBV10-2 to TRBJ2-7, with 7 bases matching TRBD1. The CDR3 runs to 13 residues. V shed 6 bases and J 3 bases; nucleotides not matched to a gene: 5. Germline CDR1 WSHSY, CDR2 SAAADI. DNA of the CDR3: TGCGCCAGCAGAGTAGGACAGGTCTACGAGCAGTACTTC. It is translated as CASRVGQVYEQYF.

Only a few counts were recorded for this clone. This chain links TRBV18 with TRBJ1-4, with TRBD1 identical over 9 bases. The CDR3 is 13 amino acids. Germline-derived CDR1 and CDR2 are KGHSH and LQKENI. V lost 6 bases to trimming and J lost 8 bases; unmatched junction nucleotides: 4. CDR3 DNA: TGTGCCAGCTCGACAGGGGGTGAGGAAAAACTGTTTTTT. It is translated as CASSTGGEEKLFF.

The rearrangement joins TRBV9 to TRBJ1-2; 9 bases are shared with TRBD1. Unmatched junction bases numbered 10, after V lost 0 bases and J lost 4 bases. CDR3 length: 17 amino acids. The germline V gene encodes CDR1 SGDLS and CDR2 YYNGEE. The CDR3 loop is CASSVAPNRGLVYGYTF. The CDR3 bases are TGTGCCAGCAGCGTAGCTCCCAACAGGGGGCTAGTCTATGGCTACACCTTC.

The chain carries TRBV5-4 and TRBJ2-1; 10 nucleotides line up with TRBD2. Losses at the gene ends were 0 bases for V and 8 bases for J; bases not matched to a gene: 8. Germline loops: CDR1 SGHNT, CDR2 YYREEE (reference sequence). This CDR3 is built from 16 residues. CDR3 coding DNA: TGTGCCAGCAGCTTGGACAGCGGGGGGGCAAAAGATGAGCAGTTCTTC. This sequence encodes CASSLDSGGAKDEQFF. The variable domain in full, completed from reference TRBV5-4 and TRBJ2-1, reads ETGVTQSPTHLIKTRGQQVTLRCSSQSGHNTVSWYQQALGQGPQFIFQYYREEENGRGNFPPRFSGLQFPNYSSELNVNALELDDSALYLCASSLDSGGAKDEQFFGPGTRLTVL.

V gene TRBV4-2 combines with J gene TRBJ1-4; D is ambiguous. The length of the CDR3 is 17 residues. In germline, CDR1 is LGHNA, CDR2 YNFKEQ. With 0 bases removed from V and 7 bases from J, the gap between germline ends came to 18 bases. The CDR3 loop reads CASSQDRIEGFGEKLFF. The CDR3 coding sequence is TGTGCCAGCAGCCAAGATAGAATAGAGGGTTTTGGTGAAAAACTGTTTTTT.

V is TRBV7-2 and J is TRBJ1-5; the match to TRBD1 covers 7 bases. Germline lookup yields CDR1 SGHTA and CDR2 FQGNSA. This CDR3 comprises 16 residues. V was pared by 4 bases and J by 3 bases, with 9 bases of the junction left unmatched. DNA for the CDR3: TGTGCCAGCAGCTCCGAACAGGGGTTCCCCAATCAGCCCCAGCATTTT. This gives the protein CASSSEQGFPNQPQHF.

The chain employs TRBV5-1 and TRBJ1-6; TRBD1 matches at 9 bases. Trimming removed 0 bases from V and 14 bases from J; junction bases left unmatched: 9. The germline V gene has CDR1 SGHRS and CDR2 YFSETQ. CDR3 length equals 15 residues. CDR3 amino acids: CASSLGPGTGSSLHF. DNA of the CDR3: TGCGCCAGCAGCTTGGGCCCCGGGACAGGGAGCTCCCTCCACTTT.

This clone was picked up a small number of times. The CDR3 sequence: CASSVPRTANTEAFF. CDR3 nucleotide sequence: TGTGCCAGCAGTGTTCCTCGGACAGCGAACACTGAAGCTTTCTTT. This chain uses TRBV6-1 with TRBJ1-1, with D maybe TRBD1 (6 bases). This CDR3 contains 15 residues. With 4 bases removed from V and 1 base from J, the gap between germline ends came to 13 bases. Germline lookup yields CDR1 MNHNS and CDR2 SASEGT.

The rearrangement uses TRBV2 and TRBJ2-5; tentative D call: TRBD1 (5 bases). This CDR3 has 15 amino acids. CDR1 and CDR2 from the germline V gene are SNHLY and FYNNEI. V lost 2 bases and J lost 0, with 10 bases in between. The CDR3 DNA reads as TGTGCCAGCAGTGAATTGAACAGGTACCAAGAGACCCAGTACTTC. Translated: CASSELNRYQETQYF.

The chain carries TRBV7-9 and TRBJ2-5, with 8 positions matching TRBD1. The V segment lost 1 base and the J segment 2 bases; nucleotides outside the gene matches: 9. This CDR3 has 17 amino acids. CDR1 is SEHNR, CDR2 FQNEAQ, per germline (reference sequence). The CDR3 region is CASSLGWTGNVQETQYF. In DNA, the CDR3 is TGTGCCAGCAGCTTAGGGTGGACAGGGAATGTACAAGAGACCCAGTACTTC.

The chain is built from TRBV7-3 and TRBJ2-5, with 7 bases matching TRBD2. The CDR3 runs to 15 residues. The V and J ends lost 4 bases and 4 bases, in that order; junction bases with no gene match: 9. The germline CDR1 and CDR2 sequences are SGHTA and FQGTGA. CDR3 nucleotide sequence: TGTGCCAGCAGCTGGGGGGGGAATACAAGAGAGACCCAGTACTTC. Its translation is CASSWGGNTRETQYF.

The rearrangement links TRBV6-5 to TRBJ1-3; maybe TRBD1 (6 bases). Per germline, CDR1 MNHEY and CDR2 SVGAGI. The CDR3 has 13 residues. V lost 6 bases to trimming and J lost 1 base, with 7 bases between them. The CDR3 region is CASRGTSGNTIYF. In nucleotides, the CDR3 is TGTGCCAGCAGGGGGACATCTGGAAACACCATATATTTT.

As concerns this clone: In the same sample, other DNA sequences code for this CDR3. The V call is TRBV9, the J call TRBJ2-3; 7 nucleotides line up with TRBD2. V dropped 0 bases and J dropped 0; count of bases not matched to a gene: 1. CDR3 length: 15 amino acids. In germline, CDR1 is SGDLS, CDR2 YYNGEE. The CDR3 nucleotides are TGTGCCAGCAGCGTAGTGGGGGGGAGCACAGATACGCAGTATTTT. Translating gives CASSVVGGSTDTQYF.

This clone was counted once. V is TRBV7-9 and J is TRBJ2-1; 10 positions agree with TRBD2. J was trimmed by 1 base and V by 5 bases; bases with no gene match: 5. The germline gives CDR1 SEHNR, CDR2 FQNEAQ (reference sequence). CDR3 length: 16 residues. The CDR3 sequence is CASSLSGGPSYNEQFF. CDR3 DNA sequence: TGTGCCAGCAGCCTTAGCGGGGGGCCGTCCTACAATGAGCAGTTCTTC.

This chain connects TRBV9 to TRBJ2-7, with D perhaps TRBD2 (6 bases). CDR1 and CDR2 from the germline V gene are SGDLS and YYNGEE. The CDR3 length is 15 residues. V was pared by 0 bases and J by 3 bases, with 13 bases between. The CDR3 nucleotides read TGTGCCAGCAGCGTAGACGGGACTGGATACTACGAGCAGTACTTC. This encodes CASSVDGTGYYEQYF.

This clone was counted once. This sequence joins TRBV7-8 and TRBJ2-5, with TRBD2 matching 9 bases. V shed 5 bases, J shed 2 bases, and the junction held 12 bases outside the gene matches. The CDR3 extends over 17 amino acids. Per the germline V gene, CDR1 is SGHVS and CDR2 is FQNEAQ. The CDR3 loop reads CASSPAPRSGGQETQYF. The CDR3 DNA is TGTGCCAGCAGCCCAGCCCCCCGTAGCGGGGGACAAGAGACCCAGTACTTC.

The table lists this clone with a few counts. V usage is TRBV5-1 and J usage is TRBJ2-1; the D gene is possibly TRBD1 (6 bases). The CDR3 is 15 residues long. The V end lost 2 bases, the J end lost 4 bases, and 13 bases lay between the germline ends. From germline, CDR1 is SGHRS and CDR2 YFSETQ. This chain's CDR3 is CASSLNREAYNEQFF. CDR3 in DNA: TGCGCCAGCAGCTTAAACAGGGAAGCGTACAATGAGCAGTTCTTC.

In nucleotides, the CDR3 is TGTGCCAGCAGTGTAGGCAGGGTCAATCAGCCCCAGCATTTT. Translation: CASSVGRVNQPQHF. The rearrangement uses TRBV2 and TRBJ1-5, with D maybe TRBD1 (5 bases). CDR3 length: 14 residues. Germline V gene lookup returns CDR1 SNHLY and CDR2 FYNNEI. V was shortened by 4 bases and J by 3 bases, with 10 bases between the two germline ends.